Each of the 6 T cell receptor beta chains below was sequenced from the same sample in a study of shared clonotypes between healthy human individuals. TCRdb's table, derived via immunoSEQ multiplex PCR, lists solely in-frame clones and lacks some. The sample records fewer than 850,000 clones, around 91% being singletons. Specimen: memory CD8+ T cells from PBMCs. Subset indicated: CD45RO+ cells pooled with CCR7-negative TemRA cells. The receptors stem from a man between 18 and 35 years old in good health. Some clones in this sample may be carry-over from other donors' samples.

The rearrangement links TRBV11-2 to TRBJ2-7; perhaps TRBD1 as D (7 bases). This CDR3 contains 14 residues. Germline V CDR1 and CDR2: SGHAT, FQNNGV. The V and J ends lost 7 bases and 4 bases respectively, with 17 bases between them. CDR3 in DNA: TGTGCCAGCACCCTAGGGGCAGGGGGGTACGAGCAGTACTTC. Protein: CASTLGAGGYEQYF.

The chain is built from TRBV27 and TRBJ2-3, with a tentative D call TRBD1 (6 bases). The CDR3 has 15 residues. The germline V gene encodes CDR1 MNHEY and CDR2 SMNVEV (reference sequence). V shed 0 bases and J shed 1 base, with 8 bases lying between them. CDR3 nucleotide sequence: TGTGCCAGCAGTTTATCGAGGACAGGCACAGATACGCAGTATTTT. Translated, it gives CASSLSRTGTDTQYF.

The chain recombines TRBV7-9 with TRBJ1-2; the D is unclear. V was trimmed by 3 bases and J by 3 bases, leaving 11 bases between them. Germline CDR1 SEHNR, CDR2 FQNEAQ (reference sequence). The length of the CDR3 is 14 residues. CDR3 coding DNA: TGTGCCAGCAGCTTGGAAAACAGTGACTATGGCTACACCTTC. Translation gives CASSLENSDYGYTF.

As DNA, the CDR3 is TGTGCCAGCAGCCAAGAGGAGAGGGGGCAATGGGAGCAGTACTTC. Translated, it gives CASSQEERGQWEQYF. The rearrangement joins TRBV4-2 to TRBJ2-7, with 7 bases aligning to TRBD1. In germline, CDR1 is LGHNA, CDR2 YNFKEQ. The length of the CDR3 is 15 residues. After removal of 0 bases from V and 7 bases from J, the junction contained 9 bases not matched to a gene.

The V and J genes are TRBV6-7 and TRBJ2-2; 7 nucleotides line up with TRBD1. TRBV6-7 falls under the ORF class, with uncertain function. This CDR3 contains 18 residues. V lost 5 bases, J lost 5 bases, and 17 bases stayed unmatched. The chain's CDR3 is CASSIPTRDREETGELFF. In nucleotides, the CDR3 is TGTGCCAGCAGTATCCCCACCCGGGACAGAGAAGAAACCGGGGAGCTGTTTTTT.

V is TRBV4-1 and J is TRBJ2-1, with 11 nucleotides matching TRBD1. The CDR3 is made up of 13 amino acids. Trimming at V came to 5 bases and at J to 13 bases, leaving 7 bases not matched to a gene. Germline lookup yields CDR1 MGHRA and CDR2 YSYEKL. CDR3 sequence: CASSVTGTGGQFF. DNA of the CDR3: TGCGCCAGCAGCGTGACCGGGACAGGGGGACAGTTCTTC.